The TCR beta chain described here comes from a study of shared clonotypes between healthy human individuals. Points from the study as a whole: Sampling included only blood; tissue repertoires likely differ. Clonotype sharing across several donors was observed for 5% to 6.5% of naive CD4 clonotypes.

Several immunoSEQ plates received, in even portions, the genomic DNA of each subset. This table comes from immunoSEQ multiplex PCR, and its TCRdb copy is limited to in-frame clones, with some not included. The sample has some 1,400,000 clones, roughly 96% seen once; the top ten hold approximately 1.1%. Naive CD45RA+ and memory CD45RA-negative subsets were split from CD4+ cells. Germline values: CDR1 WNHNN, CDR2 SYGVQD (reference sequence). V was trimmed by 8 bases and J by 1 base, leaving 3 bases between them. This CDR3 contains 11 residues. As for this clone: What it recognizes is unknown.

What was sequenced was naive CD4+ T cells sorted from blood. Described subset: CD45RA+ positively selected. The clonotype comes from a man aged 25 to 40 in good health. The gene calls are TRBV10-1 and TRBJ1-3; D is unresolved. Here the CDR3 reads CASSSGNTIYF. CDR3 nucleotide sequence: TGCGCCAGCTCTTCTGGAAACACCATATATTTT.